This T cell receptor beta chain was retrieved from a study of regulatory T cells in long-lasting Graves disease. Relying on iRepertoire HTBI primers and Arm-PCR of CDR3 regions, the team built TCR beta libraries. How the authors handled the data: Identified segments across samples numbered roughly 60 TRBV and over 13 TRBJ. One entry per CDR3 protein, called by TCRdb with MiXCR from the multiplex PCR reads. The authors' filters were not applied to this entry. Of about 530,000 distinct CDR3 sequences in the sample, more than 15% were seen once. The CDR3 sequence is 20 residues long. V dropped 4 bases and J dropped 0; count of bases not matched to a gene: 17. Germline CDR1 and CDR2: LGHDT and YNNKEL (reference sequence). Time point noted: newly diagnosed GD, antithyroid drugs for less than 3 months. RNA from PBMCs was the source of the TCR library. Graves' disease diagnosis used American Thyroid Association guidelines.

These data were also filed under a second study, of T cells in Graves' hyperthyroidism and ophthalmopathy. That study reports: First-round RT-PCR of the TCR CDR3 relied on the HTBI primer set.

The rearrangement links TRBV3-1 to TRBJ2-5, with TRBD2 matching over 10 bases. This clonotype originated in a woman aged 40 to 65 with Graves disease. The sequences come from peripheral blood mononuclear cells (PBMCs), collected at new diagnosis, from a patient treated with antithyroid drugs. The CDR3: CASSLGPSGTSALYQETQYF. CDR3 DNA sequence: TGTGCCAGCAGCCTCGGACCTTCCGGGACTAGCGCACTCTACCAAGAGACCCAGTACTTC.